A selection of T cell receptor beta chains follows, all from one sample in a study of response to subunit inactivated influenza vaccine. TCRdb re-called the RT-PCR reads through MiXCR, storing one row per CDR3 protein. The sample has around 500,000 distinct CDR3 sequences, approximately 9.9% seen once. The sample consisted of PBMCs from blood, taken roughly 6 weeks after vaccination. The receptors originated from a man aged 50 to 59 who received an inactivated influenza vaccine. Both conserved end residues are part of each CDR3. The order of the fields is CDR3 protein, CDR3 DNA, clone size, J gene, V gene, D gene. A D gene is named only where the DNA matches it firmly. Only some rows state a clone size, as once, few, many or a class for expanded clones.

CDR3 protein: CASSPNTGRETQYF
CDR3 DNA: TGTGCCAGCAGTCCAAACACAGGGAGGGAGACCCAGTACTTC
clone size: many
J gene: TRBJ2-5
V gene: TRBV28
D gene: NA

CDR3 protein: CAWSVRPSQEAFF
CDR3 DNA: TGTGCCTGGAGTGTAAGGCCTTCACAGGAAGCTTTCTTT
clone size: NA
J gene: TRBJ1-1
V gene: TRBV30
D gene: NA

CDR3 protein: CAIRGLAGEKDNEQFF
CDR3 DNA: TGTGCCATCAGAGGACTAGCGGGGGAGAAGGACAATGAGCAGTTCTTC
clone size: many
J gene: TRBJ2-1
V gene: TRBV10-3
D gene: TRBD2

CDR3 protein: CSARALAGVYTGELFF
CDR3 DNA: TGCAGTGCTAGAGCACTAGCGGGAGTCTATACCGGGGAGCTGTTTTTT
clone size: few
J gene: TRBJ2-2
V gene: TRBV20-1
D gene: TRBD2

CDR3 protein: CASSFGTSASYNEQFF
CDR3 DNA: TGTGCCAGCAGCTTCGGGACGTCCGCCTCCTACAATGAGCAGTTCTTC
clone size: many
J gene: TRBJ2-1
V gene: TRBV7-9
D gene: NA

CDR3 protein: CASSPPRHRGYQETQYF
CDR3 DNA: TGTGCCAGCAGTCCCCCGAGGCACAGGGGGTACCAAGAGACCCAGTACTTC
clone size: few
J gene: TRBJ2-5
V gene: TRBV12-3/TRBV12-4
D gene: TRBD1

CDR3 protein: CSARDGSGGTQYF
CDR3 DNA: TGCAGTGCTAGAGATGGGAGCGGGGGTACGCAGTATTTT
clone size: many
J gene: TRBJ2-3
V gene: TRBV20-1
D gene: TRBD2

CDR3 protein: CSARPPIAYEQYF
CDR3 DNA: TGCAGTGCTAGGCCCCCAATCGCCTACGAGCAGTACTTC
clone size: NA
J gene: TRBJ2-7
V gene: TRBV20-1
D gene: NA

CDR3 protein: CASSPGQGAWGYTF
CDR3 DNA: TGTGCCAGCAGCCCAGGACAGGGGGCGTGGGGCTACACCTTC
clone size: NA
J gene: TRBJ1-2
V gene: TRBV5-6
D gene: TRBD1

CDR3 protein: CASSWLSYNEQFF
CDR3 DNA: TGTGCCAGCTCTTGGCTATCCTACAATGAGCAGTTCTTC
clone size: NA
J gene: TRBJ2-1
V gene: TRBV7-9
D gene: NA

CDR3 protein: CASSPHRTSANNEQFF
CDR3 DNA: TGTGCCAGCAGCCCCCACCGGACTAGCGCCAACAATGAGCAGTTCTTC
clone size: many
J gene: TRBJ2-1
V gene: TRBV7-3
D gene: TRBD2

CDR3 protein: CSGGGYETQYF
CDR3 DNA: TGCAGCGGCGGGGGATATGAGACCCAGTACTTC
clone size: few
J gene: TRBJ2-5
V gene: TRBV29-1
D gene: TRBD2

CDR3 protein: CATSEIRLAGPNEQFF
CDR3 DNA: TGTGCCACCAGTGAGATTCGACTAGCGGGCCCCAATGAGCAGTTCTTC
clone size: NA
J gene: TRBJ2-1
V gene: TRBV24-1
D gene: TRBD2

CDR3 protein: CASSRDSPGHEQFF
CDR3 DNA: TGCGCCAGCAGCCGGGACAGCCCCGGCCATGAGCAGTTCTTC
clone size: NA
J gene: TRBJ2-1
V gene: TRBV5-1
D gene: TRBD1

CDR3 protein: CASSLLSEETQYF
CDR3 DNA: TGCGCCAGCAGCTTGCTGTCAGAAGAGACCCAGTACTTC
clone size: few
J gene: TRBJ2-5
V gene: TRBV5-1
D gene: NA

CDR3 protein: CASSPGTSRREKLFF
CDR3 DNA: TGTGCCAGCAGTCCCGGGACTTCTAGGAGGGAAAAACTGTTTTTT
clone size: many
J gene: TRBJ1-4
V gene: TRBV28
D gene: NA

CDR3 protein: CSVFWDAPSGRPHEQYF
CDR3 DNA: TGCAGCGTGTTTTGGGACGCCCCTAGCGGGAGGCCCCACGAGCAGTACTTC
clone size: NA
J gene: TRBJ2-7
V gene: TRBV29-1
D gene: TRBD2

CDR3 protein: CASSATQNIKNIQYF
CDR3 DNA: TGTGCCAGCAGCGCTACACAGAATATCAAAAACATTCAGTACTTC
clone size: NA
J gene: TRBJ2-4
V gene: TRBV25-1
D gene: NA

CDR3 protein: CSVEDRTGRNTGELFF
CDR3 DNA: TGCAGCGTTGAAGATCGAACAGGGAGGAACACCGGGGAGCTGTTTTTT
clone size: many
J gene: TRBJ2-2
V gene: TRBV29-1
D gene: NA

CDR3 protein: CASSLVAGGGDTQYF
CDR3 DNA: TGTGCCAGCAGTTTAGTAGCGGGAGGTGGGGATACGCAGTATTTT
clone size: few
J gene: TRBJ2-3
V gene: TRBV12-3/TRBV12-4
D gene: TRBD2

CDR3 protein: CASSQEGLRPTEAFF
CDR3 DNA: TGTGCCAGCAGCCAAGAAGGTCTCCGACCCACTGAAGCTTTCTTT
clone size: NA
J gene: TRBJ1-1
V gene: TRBV4-2
D gene: NA

CDR3 protein: CASSDSFGAYGYTF
CDR3 DNA: TGCGCCAGCAGTGACTCGTTTGGGGCCTATGGCTACACCTTC
clone size: NA
J gene: TRBJ1-2
V gene: TRBV10-2
D gene: NA

CDR3 protein: CASREDNSGNTIYF
CDR3 DNA: TGTGCCAGCAGGGAAGATAACTCTGGAAACACCATATATTTT
clone size: many
J gene: TRBJ1-3
V gene: TRBV12-3/TRBV12-4
D gene: NA

CDR3 protein: CASSQDSGQGITQYF
CDR3 DNA: TGCGCCAGCAGCCAAGATTCCGGACAGGGTATAACGCAGTATTTT
clone size: many
J gene: TRBJ2-3
V gene: TRBV4-3
D gene: TRBD1

CDR3 protein: CASSQDLTGRETQYF
CDR3 DNA: TGCGCCAGCAGCCAAGATCTTACAGGGCGAGAGACCCAGTACTTC
clone size: NA
J gene: TRBJ2-5
V gene: TRBV4-3
D gene: NA

CDR3 protein: CSARPSQGGTYGYTF
CDR3 DNA: TGCAGTGCTAGACCCAGCCAGGGGGGGACCTATGGCTACACCTTC
clone size: NA
J gene: TRBJ1-2
V gene: TRBV20-1
D gene: TRBD1

CDR3 protein: CSARSGRIGELFF
CDR3 DNA: TGCAGTGCTAGATCCGGGAGGATCGGGGAGCTGTTTTTT
clone size: many
J gene: TRBJ2-2
V gene: TRBV20-1
D gene: TRBD2

CDR3 protein: CATSRQGGGELFF
CDR3 DNA: TGTGCCACCAGCAGACAGGGGGGCGGGGAGCTGTTTTTT
clone size: few
J gene: TRBJ2-2
V gene: TRBV15
D gene: NA

CDR3 protein: CASSQLTTSGRGEQYF
CDR3 DNA: TGCGCCAGCAGCCAACTGACGACTAGCGGGAGGGGAGAGCAGTACTTC
clone size: many
J gene: TRBJ2-7
V gene: TRBV4-1
D gene: TRBD2

CDR3 protein: CASSPLFATDEQYF
CDR3 DNA: TGTGCCAGCTCACCACTCTTCGCAACGGACGAGCAGTACTTC
clone size: NA
J gene: TRBJ2-7
V gene: TRBV18
D gene: NA

CDR3 protein: CASSLAGLAGGQTQYF
CDR3 DNA: TGTGCCAGCAGCTTAGCTGGACTAGCGGGGGGCCAGACCCAGTACTTC
clone size: few
J gene: TRBJ2-5
V gene: TRBV7-2
D gene: TRBD2

CDR3 protein: CASSSWGQTLYEQYF
CDR3 DNA: TGTGCCAGCAGTTCTTGGGGACAGACCCTGTACGAGCAGTACTTC
clone size: many
J gene: TRBJ2-7
V gene: TRBV12-3/TRBV12-4
D gene: TRBD1

CDR3 protein: CASRQTGDSNQPQHF
CDR3 DNA: TGTGCCAGCAGGCAGACAGGGGATAGCAATCAGCCCCAGCATTTT
clone size: many
J gene: TRBJ1-5
V gene: TRBV6-1
D gene: TRBD1

CDR3 protein: CASRKEGRGEKLFF
CDR3 DNA: TGTGCCAGCAGAAAAGAGGGGCGCGGAGAAAAACTGTTTTTT
clone size: few
J gene: TRBJ1-4
V gene: TRBV7-9
D gene: NA

CDR3 protein: CASRSPGEKLFF
CDR3 DNA: TGTGCCAGCAGGTCCCCAGGGGAAAAACTGTTTTTT
clone size: few
J gene: TRBJ1-4
V gene: TRBV7-9
D gene: NA

CDR3 protein: CASSLSRQPQHF
CDR3 DNA: TGTGCCAGCAGCTTATCGAGGCAGCCCCAGCATTTT
clone size: many
J gene: TRBJ1-5
V gene: TRBV12-3/TRBV12-4
D gene: NA

CDR3 protein: CASSLVGNLFGGQYF
CDR3 DNA: TGTGCCAGCAGCTTAGTAGGGAACCTCTTTGGTGGGCAGTACTTC
clone size: NA
J gene: TRBJ2-7
V gene: TRBV7-2
D gene: NA

CDR3 protein: CASSYTTSGQETQYF
CDR3 DNA: TGTGCCAGCAGTTACACGACTAGCGGGCAAGAGACCCAGTACTTC
clone size: few
J gene: TRBJ2-5
V gene: TRBV6-5
D gene: TRBD2

CDR3 protein: CASSYSGVDTQYF
CDR3 DNA: TGTGCCAGCAGTTACTCGGGAGTGGATACGCAGTATTTT
clone size: NA
J gene: TRBJ2-3
V gene: TRBV6-2/TRBV6-3
D gene: NA

CDR3 protein: CASSPLQYF
CDR3 DNA: TGTGCCAGCAGCCCCCTGCAGTACTTC
clone size: NA
J gene: TRBJ2-7
V gene: TRBV21-1
D gene: NA

CDR3 protein: CASSLSWENSPLHF
CDR3 DNA: TGTGCCAGCAGCTTATCGTGGGAGAATTCACCCCTCCACTTT
clone size: few
J gene: TRBJ1-6
V gene: TRBV11-2
D gene: NA

CDR3 protein: CAGSYTDTQYF
CDR3 DNA: TGTGCCGGATCCTACACAGATACGCAGTATTTT
clone size: few
J gene: TRBJ2-3
V gene: TRBV18
D gene: NA

CDR3 protein: CASSLAPEDTGELFF
CDR3 DNA: TGTGCCAGCAGTTTAGCGCCTGAGGACACCGGGGAGCTGTTTTTT
clone size: medium-sized
J gene: TRBJ2-2
V gene: TRBV12-3/TRBV12-4
D gene: NA

CDR3 protein: CSARDGTGGRQPQHF
CDR3 DNA: TGCAGTGCTCGCGACGGGACAGGCGGGCGTCAGCCCCAGCATTTT
clone size: NA
J gene: TRBJ1-5
V gene: TRBV20-1
D gene: TRBD1

CDR3 protein: CSASLGPDTQYF
CDR3 DNA: TGCAGTGCTAGTTTGGGGCCAGATACGCAGTATTTT
clone size: few
J gene: TRBJ2-3
V gene: TRBV20-1
D gene: NA

CDR3 protein: CASVPTRDRGYEQYF
CDR3 DNA: TGTGCCAGCGTGCCTACCCGGGACAGGGGCTACGAGCAGTACTTC
clone size: NA
J gene: TRBJ2-7
V gene: TRBV6-2/TRBV6-3
D gene: TRBD1

CDR3 protein: CASSPLTSTETQYF
CDR3 DNA: TGTGCCAGCAGTCCCCTGACTAGTACCGAGACCCAGTACTTC
clone size: few
J gene: TRBJ2-5
V gene: TRBV28
D gene: NA

CDR3 protein: CASSLWRGRALNTGELFF
CDR3 DNA: TGTGCCAGCAGTTTATGGCGGGGTAGGGCCCTGAACACCGGGGAGCTGTTTTTT
clone size: NA
J gene: TRBJ2-2
V gene: TRBV28
D gene: NA

CDR3 protein: CASSLTMTDTQYF
CDR3 DNA: TGTGCCAGCAGCTTAACGATGACCGATACGCAGTATTTT
clone size: many
J gene: TRBJ2-3
V gene: TRBV7-3
D gene: NA

CDR3 protein: CASSPYRASAKNIQYF
CDR3 DNA: TGCGCCAGCAGTCCCTACAGGGCGTCGGCCAAAAACATTCAGTACTTC
clone size: few
J gene: TRBJ2-4
V gene: TRBV5-1
D gene: NA

CDR3 protein: CASSRGTGVQPQHF
CDR3 DNA: TGTGCCAGCAGCCGCGGGACAGGGGTTCAGCCCCAGCATTTT
clone size: many
J gene: TRBJ1-5
V gene: TRBV16
D gene: TRBD1

CDR3 protein: CATSDTRTGSADTQYF
CDR3 DNA: TGTGCCACCAGTGATACCAGGACAGGGTCGGCAGATACGCAGTATTTT
clone size: many
J gene: TRBJ2-3
V gene: TRBV24-1
D gene: TRBD1

CDR3 protein: CASRGQGISSYNEQFF
CDR3 DNA: TGTGCCAGCAGGGGACAGGGAATTAGCTCCTACAATGAGCAGTTCTTC
clone size: many
J gene: TRBJ2-1
V gene: TRBV7-2
D gene: TRBD1

CDR3 protein: CASSRTYSGVAEAFF
CDR3 DNA: TGTGCCAGCTCACGGACCTATAGTGGGGTCGCTGAAGCTTTCTTT
clone size: few
J gene: TRBJ1-1
V gene: TRBV18
D gene: NA